Following are 24 T cell receptor beta chains from one sample sequenced in a study of neoadjuvant nivolumab and ipilimumab in lung cancer. The repertoire was sequenced with immunoSEQ multiplex PCR; TCRdb's copy has only in-frame clones and lacks some. The sample comprises tens of thousands of clones, approximately 80% of which are singletons, and approximately 6.6% rests with the top ten. The source material was peripheral blood, sampled before neoadjuvant nivolumab, alone or with ipilimumab. Source of these receptors: an adult with non-small cell lung cancer.

The chain combines TRBV14 with TRBJ1-1; the D is unclear. Germline V gene data show CDR1 as SGHDN and CDR2 as FVKESK. The germline V and J ends were trimmed by 1 base and 1 base, with 7 bases remaining between them. The CDR3 is made up of 14 amino acids. CDR3 coding DNA: TGTGCCAGCAGCCAAGTGTCAAGGAACACTGAAGCTTTCTTT. It translates to CASSQVSRNTEAFF. Complete variable domain (other parts from reference TRBV14 and TRBJ1-1): EAGVTQFPSHSVIEKGQTVTLRCDPISGHDNLYWYRRVMGKEIKFLLHFVKESKQDESGMPNNRFLAERTGGTYSTLKVQPAELEDSGVYFCASSQVSRNTEAFFGQGTRLTVV.

This rearrangement joins TRBV14 to TRBJ1-2; D call uncertain. Per germline, CDR1 SGHDN and CDR2 FVKESK. Trimming stripped 1 base from V and 8 bases from J, with 14 bases between. This CDR3 has 14 amino acids. DNA of the CDR3: TGTGCCAGCAGCCAAGTTAGGGCGAAGTGGGGCTACACCTTC. Residues: CASSQVRAKWGYTF.

The rearrangement links TRBV7-9 to TRBJ2-7; 10 bases fit TRBD1. The CDR3 has 16 residues. The ends lost 4 bases at V and 0 bases at J; junction bases unmatched: 6. The V gene's germline CDR1 is SEHNR and CDR2 FQNEAQ (reference sequence). As DNA, the CDR3 is TGTGCCAGCAGCTCCGCGTGGGACAGGGGCTCCTACGAGCAGTACTTC. It translates to CASSSAWDRGSYEQYF. The full variable domain, its missing parts supplied by reference TRBV7-9 and TRBJ2-7, is DTGVSQNPRHKITKRGQNVTFRCDPISEHNRLYWYRQTLGQGPEFLTYFQNEAQLEKSRLLSDRFSAERPKGSFSTLEIQRTEQGDSAMYLCASSSAWDRGSYEQYFGPGTRLTVT.

The chain couples TRBV5-4 to TRBJ2-1; the D gene is possibly TRBD2 (6 bases). This CDR3 region has 17 residues. The V and J ends lost 0 bases and 0 bases respectively, with 13 bases between them. Germline CDR1 and CDR2: SGHNT and YYREEE (reference sequence). This CDR3 reads CASSLGSSGSSYNEQFF. CDR3 sequence (DNA): TGTGCCAGCAGCTTGGGGAGTAGCGGCAGCTCCTACAATGAGCAGTTCTTC.

The chain links TRBV5-4 to TRBJ2-1, with 8 bases lining up with TRBD1. CDR3 length: 16 residues. Germline trimming cut 1 base from V and 5 bases from J; bases unmatched to any gene: 8. Germline lookup yields CDR1 SGHNT and CDR2 YYREEE (reference sequence). The CDR3 region has the DNA TGTGCCAGCAGCTTGATGTTGGGACAGGTCCACAATGAGCAGTTCTTC. As protein: CASSLMLGQVHNEQFF.

This chain links TRBV5-5 with TRBJ1-4; TRBD1 matches 7 bases. Losses at the gene ends were 4 bases for V and 5 bases for J; bases not matched to a gene: 5. This CDR3 has 14 amino acids. CDR1 and CDR2 (germline): SGHKS, YYEKEE (reference sequence). The CDR3 coding sequence is TGTGCCAGCAGCCGGGACAGCGAAAATGAAAAACTGTTTTTT. Protein: CASSRDSENEKLFF.

This clone was counted once. V usage is TRBV4-1 and J usage is TRBJ2-4; tentative D call: TRBD1 (6 bases). Germline values: CDR1 MGHRA, CDR2 YSYEKL. Trimming took 3 bases from V and 0 from J, leaving 21 bases between them. The CDR3 has 19 residues. The CDR3 region has the DNA TGCGCCAGCAGCCATCCCAAGGGGGACACATCACTAGCCAAAAACATTCAGTACTTC. This translates into CASSHPKGDTSLAKNIQYF.

This sequence joins TRBV6-1 and TRBJ1-1; no clear D. Germline V lookup: CDR1 MNHNS, CDR2 SASEGT. The germline V and J ends were trimmed by 0 bases and 0 bases, with 5 bases remaining between them. The CDR3 sequence is 14 residues long. CDR3 coding DNA: TGTGCCAGCAGTGAAGCGCGCTTGAACACTGAAGCTTTCTTT. Its protein is CASSEARLNTEAFF.

The chain carries TRBV18 and TRBJ1-3; D not resolved. V lost 2 bases and J 2 bases, leaving 4 bases between the germline ends. Germline V gene sequence: CDR1 KGHSH, CDR2 LQKENI. This CDR3 contains 13 residues. The CDR3 here is CASSPGAGNTIYF. The CDR3 nucleotides are TGTGCCAGCTCACCAGGGGCTGGAAACACCATATATTTT.

The rearrangement links TRBV6-1 to TRBJ2-5; D is perhaps TRBD2 (5 bases). Germline loops: CDR1 MNHNS, CDR2 SASEGT. The CDR3 extends over 14 amino acids. The V end lost 8 bases, the J end lost 5 bases, and 18 bases lay between the germline ends. The CDR3 protein is CASSISWGAETQYF. DNA for the CDR3: TGTGCCAGCTCCATCAGCTGGGGAGCGGAGACCCAGTACTTC.

This rearrangement joins TRBV6-1 to TRBJ2-1, with a possible D match to TRBD1 (5 bases). The V end lost 4 bases, the J end lost 9 bases, and 13 bases lay between the germline ends. The CDR3 is made up of 13 amino acids. Looked up from germline, CDR1 is MNHNS and CDR2 is SASEGT. The DNA for the CDR3 is TGTGCCAGCAGTGCAAGCAGGGTTTCTGAGCAGTTCTTC. Translation gives CASSASRVSEQFF.

This clone came up a few times. For the CDR3, the DNA is TGTGCCAGCCGGACAGGGTCTAACTATGGCTACACCTTC. The encoded protein is CASRTGSNYGYTF. The chain employs TRBV2 and TRBJ1-2, with TRBD1 matching 8 bases. The CDR3 covers 13 residues. V was clipped by 8 bases and J by 0 bases; unmatched bases: 2. Germline V lookup: CDR1 SNHLY, CDR2 FYNNEI.

This chain uses TRBV10-3 with TRBJ2-7; 10 nucleotides line up with TRBD2. V lost 4 bases to trimming and J lost 7 bases; unmatched junction nucleotides: 7. Germline V gene sequence: CDR1 ENHRY, CDR2 SYGVKD. This CDR3 is 14 amino acids long. CDR3 nucleotides: TGTGCCATCAGTGCTCAGCGGGGGGGTGGTGAGCAGTACTTC. As protein: CAISAQRGGGEQYF.

The CDR3, as DNA: TGTGCCAGCAGCAAGGGACGGAACGAAGAGACCCAGTACTTC. This gives the protein CASSKGRNEETQYF. The chain employs TRBV6-6 and TRBJ2-5, with D possibly being TRBD1 or TRBD2 (5 bases each). Deletions cut 6 bases from V and 3 bases from J, with 14 bases between. Germline V lookup: CDR1 MNHNY, CDR2 SVGAGI (reference sequence). This CDR3 is 14 amino acids long.

V and J are TRBV28 and TRBJ1-1, with D perhaps matching TRBD1 (5 bases). Trimming pared 1 base from V and 9 bases from J, leaving 9 bases between. CDR1 is MDHEN, CDR2 SYDVKM, per germline. This CDR3 comprises 12 residues. CDR3 residues: CASSLSAGQAFF. CDR3 bases: TGTGCCAGCAGTTTATCAGCAGGGCAAGCTTTCTTT. Full variable domain (outside the CDR3, taken from reference TRBV28 and TRBJ1-1): DVKVTQSSRYLVKRTGEKVFLECVQDMDHENMFWYRQDPGLGLRLIYFSYDVKMKEKGDIPEGYSVSREKKERFSLILESASTNQTSMYLCASSLSAGQAFFGQGTRLTVV.

This sequence joins TRBV6-6 and TRBJ1-4; D possibly corresponds to TRBD1 (5 bases). In germline, CDR1 is MNHNY, CDR2 SVGAGI (reference sequence). Trimming removed 0 bases from V and 5 bases from J, with 10 bases in between. The CDR3 runs to 15 residues. The CDR3 sequence is CASSYSDRGNEKLFF. The CDR3 nucleotides are TGTGCCAGCAGTTACTCGGATAGGGGAAATGAAAAACTGTTTTTT.

This clone was observed a handful of times. V is TRBV19 and J is TRBJ1-2; D perhaps matches TRBD1 (5 bases). V was shortened by 7 bases and J by 3 bases, with 12 bases between the two germline ends. The CDR3 is 13 residues long. Germline values: CDR1 LNHDA, CDR2 SQIVND (reference sequence). CDR3 bases: TGTGCCAGTAACGAGGGGAGAGACTATGGCTACACCTTC. Protein sequence: CASNEGRDYGYTF.

CDR3 sequence: CASSVGAGGHAETQYF. Here the CDR3 DNA reads TGTGCCAGCAGCGTAGGGGCGGGGGGGCATGCGGAGACCCAGTACTTC. The V call is TRBV9, the J call TRBJ2-5; the match to TRBD2 covers 9 bases. This CDR3 is built from 16 residues. The V gene's germline CDR1 is SGDLS and CDR2 YYNGEE. V dropped 0 bases and J dropped 5; count of bases not matched to a gene: 8.

The chain couples TRBV7-2 to TRBJ2-5; the match to TRBD2 covers 8 bases. V trimming: 1 base; J trimming: 5 bases; junction bases outside the gene matches: 6. The V gene's germline CDR1 is SGHTA and CDR2 FQGNSA. CDR3 length: 15 amino acids. The CDR3 DNA reads TGTGCCAGCAGCTTAGTCTGGGGCGGGGGGGAGACCCAGTACTTC. This encodes CASSLVWGGGETQYF.

V gene TRBV5-1 combines with J gene TRBJ2-7; D is possibly TRBD2 (5 bases). The germline V and J ends were trimmed by 0 bases and 1 base, with 8 bases remaining between them. Germline V gene lookup returns CDR1 SGHRS and CDR2 YFSETQ. This CDR3 is built from 14 residues. The CDR3, as DNA: TGCGCCAGCAGCTTGGAACGCGGGTCCTACGAGCAGTACTTC. This gives the protein CASSLERGSYEQYF. Supplemented by reference TRBV5-1 and TRBJ2-7, the full variable domain reads KAGVTQTPRYLIKTRGQQVTLSCSPISGHRSVSWYQQTPGQGLQFLFEYFSETQRNKGNFPGRFSGRQFSNSRSEMNVSTLELGDSALYLCASSLERGSYEQYFGPGTRLTVT.

This clone has just a few counts. This sequence joins TRBV11-2 and TRBJ2-7; 7 bases agree with TRBD2. Trimming cost V 5 bases and J 2 bases; bases outside gene matches: 9. Germline CDR1 reads SGHAT; CDR2 reads FQNNGV. The CDR3 is made up of 15 amino acids. The chain's CDR3 is CASSPEGGWPYEQYF. CDR3 in DNA: TGTGCCAGCAGCCCAGAGGGAGGGTGGCCCTACGAGCAGTACTTC.

Comment on this clone: The sample holds other DNA sequences that translate to the same CDR3. V is TRBV5-4 and J is TRBJ2-7; 7 bases agree with TRBD2. The trim removed 4 bases at V and 1 base at J, leaving 8 bases unmatched. The V gene's germline CDR1 is SGHNT and CDR2 YYREEE (reference sequence). The CDR3 sequence is 15 residues long. The CDR3 reads CASSHPGRGSYEQYF. The CDR3 DNA sequence: TGTGCCAGCAGCCACCCCGGGCGGGGGTCCTACGAGCAGTACTTC.

V usage is TRBV7-2 and J usage is TRBJ1-1; D is unresolved. V lost 1 base and J 3 bases, leaving 9 bases between the germline ends. In germline, CDR1 is SGHTA, CDR2 FQGNSA. CDR3 length equals 14 residues. CDR3 sequence reads: CASSLVAPDTEAFF. DNA for the CDR3: TGTGCCAGCAGCTTAGTCGCCCCAGACACTGAAGCTTTCTTT.

The genes are TRBV19 and TRBJ2-7; possible D gene TRBD1, 6 bases. Looked up from germline, CDR1 is LNHDA and CDR2 is SQIVND (reference sequence). CDR3 length: 14 amino acids. V lost 4 bases and J lost 0, with 10 bases in between. The CDR3 sequence is CASSTRDTSYEQYF. The CDR3, as DNA: TGTGCCAGTAGTACCCGGGACACCTCCTACGAGCAGTACTTC. The full variable domain, completed using reference TRBV19 and TRBJ2-7, is DGGITQSPKYLFRKEGQNVTLSCEQNLNHDAMYWYRQDPGQGLRLIYYSQIVNDFQKGDIAEGYSVSREKKESFPLTVTSAQKNPTAFYLCASSTRDTSYEQYFGPGTRLTVT.